These 19 T cell receptor beta chains were all obtained from the same sample, sequenced in a study of T cell clonality in common variable immunodeficiency. Findings and caveats of the study: Common variable immunodeficiency TCR beta sequences reportedly had fewer deletions and N-nucleotide insertions.

These receptors are not linked to any known antigen. The assay was immunoSEQ multiplex PCR, and TCRdb's table has in-frame clones only and misses some. The profile covers approximately 30,000 clones, none occurring a single time. Sequenced material: peripheral blood mononuclear cells. All receptors come from a human donor with common variable immunodeficiency.

This clone was found many times. Sequencing ends 3 residues short of the CDR3 end; the germline J gene provides the rest. V is TRBV20-1 and J is TRBJ2-3, with TRBD2 matching 10 bases. With V trimmed by 0 bases and J by 3 bases, 3 bases remained unmatched. The germline V gene encodes CDR1 DFQATT and CDR2 SNEGSKA (reference sequence). The CDR3 is 15 residues long. CDR3 bases read: TGCAGTGCTAGAGACCCTAGCGGGAGTACAGATACG. Protein sequence: CSARDPSGSTDT. The whole CDR3 sequence reads CSARDPSGSTDTQYF.

With respect to this clone: The CDR3 end is not reached by the read, which stops 3 residues before it; the germline J gene fills it in. This chain links TRBV5-1 with TRBJ2-1; the match to TRBD2 covers 7 bases. The CDR3 has 15 residues. V shed 2 bases, J shed 9 bases, and the junction held 11 bases outside the gene matches. CDR1 SGHRS and CDR2 YFSETQ come from the germline V gene. CDR3 residues: CASSLGLGLFGEQFF. CDR3 DNA (partial): TGCGCCAGCAGCTTAGGACTAGGATTGTTTGGTGAG.

By sample fraction, this clone is medium-sized. The read ends 3 residues before the CDR3 terminus; that terminus is restored from the germline J gene. The V gene is TRBV6-1, the J gene TRBJ1-2; D unresolved. The V end was cut by 6 bases, the J end by 5 bases, with 22 bases between. The V gene's germline CDR1 is MNHNS and CDR2 SASEGT. The CDR3 spans 16 residues. The CDR3 DNA, read in part, is TGTGCCAGCAGGGAAATTCAAACCCGGGTACCATATGGC. This sequence encodes CASREIQTRVPYG. The whole CDR3 sequence reads CASREIQTRVPYGYTF.

Ten or more counts support this clone. The read falls 3 residues short of the CDR3 end, and the missing part is taken from the germline J gene. The chain employs TRBV7-2 and TRBJ1-5, with unresolved D. CDR1 SGHTA and CDR2 FQGNSA come from the germline V gene. The CDR3 runs 13 residues. CDR3 sequence: CASSFLRNNPQHF. The covered CDR3 bases are TGTGCCAGCAGCTTCCTCCGTAACAATCCC. Drawing the rest from reference TRBV7-2 and TRBJ1-5, the complete variable domain is GAGVSQSPSNKVTEKGKDVELRCDPISGHTALYWYRQSLGQGLEFLIYFQGNSAPDKSGLPSDRFSAERTGGSVSTLTIQRTQQEDSAVYLCASSFLRNNPQHFGDGTRLSIL.

Concerning this clone itself: The read stops 3 residues short of the end of the CDR3; the missing end is completed from the germline J gene. This sequence joins TRBV2 and TRBJ2-1; D is ambiguous. Trimming shortened V by 4 bases and J by 8 bases, and 21 bases separated the two germline ends. Germline CDR1 SNHLY, CDR2 FYNNEI. The CDR3 has 16 amino acids. CDR3 sequence: CASSALAHTSGDEQFF. The sequenced part of the CDR3 DNA is TGTGCCAGCAGTGCCCTTGCACACACGTCAGGCGATGAG.

This clone was seen repeatedly, ten times or more. The read finishes 3 residues shy of the CDR3 end, and the germline J gene is used to complete it. The chain recombines TRBV6-1 with TRBJ2-4; the match to TRBD1 covers 9 bases. Germline V CDR1 and CDR2: MNHNS, SASEGT. This CDR3 is 19 amino acids long. Trimming cost V 1 base and J 0 bases; bases outside gene matches: 10. CDR3 sequence reads: CASSEVDGTGFIAKNIQYF. The DNA read from the CDR3 is TGTGCCAGCAGTGAAGTGGACGGGACAGGGTTTATAGCCAAAAACATT.

This clone was seen a handful of times. The read ends 3 residues before the CDR3 terminus; that terminus is restored from the germline J gene. The identical CDR3 is also encoded by other nucleotide sequences in the sample. The chain recombines TRBV18 with TRBJ1-4; D may be TRBD1 (5 bases). Germline V gene lookup returns CDR1 KGHSH and CDR2 LQKENI. The V end was cut by 3 bases, the J end by 7 bases, with 15 bases between. There are 15 residues in the CDR3. The sequenced CDR3 bases are TGTGCCAGCTCACCCCCCGGGCAGGGAGGTGAAAAA. Translated: CASSPPGQGGEK. In full, the CDR3 is CASSPPGQGGEKLFF. Using reference TRBV18 and TRBJ1-4 for the parts outside the CDR3, the full variable domain is NAGVMQNPRHLVRRRGQEARLRCSPMKGHSHVYWYRQLPEEGLKFMVYLQKENIIDESGMPKERFSAEFPKEGPSILRIQQVVRGDSAAYFCASSPPGQGGEKLFFGSGTQLSVL.

On this clone: The observed sequence ends 3 residues before the CDR3 terminus, with the missing tail filled in from the germline J gene. The rearrangement links TRBV29-1 to TRBJ2-3; D is perhaps TRBD2 (6 bases). Per the germline V gene, CDR1 is SQVTM and CDR2 is ANQGSEA. This CDR3 is built from 12 residues. V gave up 4 bases and J gave up 6 bases, with 11 bases separating them. This chain's CDR3 is CSVASVMDTQYF. CDR3 DNA, as far as it was read: TGCAGCGTTGCTAGCGTTATGGATACG.

This clone was counted only a few times. The missing CDR3 end, 3 residues past where the read stops, is filled in from the germline J gene. The chain joins TRBV18 to TRBJ1-5, with D unresolved. There are 14 residues in the CDR3. V gave up 3 bases and J gave up 0 bases, with 6 bases separating them. From germline, CDR1 is KGHSH and CDR2 LQKENI. CDR3 DNA, as far as it was read: TGTGCCAGCTCACCTCAGGATAGCAATCAGCCC. It yields the protein CASSPQDSNQP. The full-length CDR3 reads as CASSPQDSNQPQHF.

This clone is medium-sized (0.01 to 0.1%) by share. The CDR3 here is CASSIGTGVYEQYF. The CDR3 DNA, read in part, is TGTGCCAGTAGTATAGGGACAGGGGTCTACGAG. The gene calls are TRBV19 and TRBJ2-7; 9 bases map to TRBD1. From the germline J gene comes the end of the CDR3, since the read stops 3 residues before it. Germline CDR1 LNHDA, CDR2 SQIVND (reference sequence). V gave up 1 base and J gave up 3 bases; unmatched junction bases: 1. The CDR3 has 14 residues.

On this clone itself: The read gets to within 3 residues of the CDR3 end, and the germline J gene fills in the rest. V usage is TRBV19 and J usage is TRBJ2-4; TRBD2 matches 12 bases. The CDR3 consists of 17 residues. With V trimmed by 2 bases and J by 1 base, 3 bases remained unmatched. Per germline, CDR1 LNHDA and CDR2 SQIVND (reference sequence). CDR3 DNA, as far as it was read: TGTGCCAGTAGTATACGACTAGCGGGAGCGGCCAAAAACATT. Translating gives CASSIRLAGAAKNI. The whole CDR3 protein reads CASSIRLAGAAKNIQYF.

This clone was counted between two and nine times. The read terminates 3 residues before the CDR3 end, so the remaining end is supplied by the germline J gene. J is TRBJ2-3 and V is TRBV18; 10 nucleotides agree with TRBD2. Germline V lookup: CDR1 KGHSH, CDR2 LQKENI. The CDR3 consists of 15 residues. V gave up 6 bases and J gave up 4 bases; unmatched junction bases: 7. Partial CDR3 DNA: TGTGCCAGCTCCGGCCTAGCGGGAGTGTCAGATACG. This encodes CASSGLAGVSDT. The entire CDR3 is CASSGLAGVSDTQYF.

Judged by abundance, this clone is medium-sized (0.01 to 0.1%). The CDR3 end lies 3 residues beyond the end of the read and is filled in from the germline J gene. The V call is TRBV10-3, the J call TRBJ1-1; the match to TRBD1 covers 9 bases. Trimming at V came to 8 bases and at J to 4 bases, leaving 5 bases not matched to a gene. The CDR3 is 13 residues long. Germline CDR1 is ENHRY and CDR2 is SYGVKD. The CDR3 loop reads CAIARDRATEAFF. Partial CDR3 DNA: TGTGCCATCGCCCGGGACAGGGCCACTGAA.

This clone has ten or more counts. The CDR3 extends 3 residues past the end of the read, so its final part is completed from the germline J gene. V usage is TRBV5-1 and J usage is TRBJ1-2, with 9 bases fitting TRBD1. The CDR3 sequence is 16 residues long. The V gene's germline CDR1 is SGHRS and CDR2 YFSETQ. J lost 4 bases, V lost 3 bases, and 10 bases had no gene match. The CDR3 protein is CASSWGGTGSSYGYTF. The DNA read from the CDR3 is TGCGCCAGCAGCTGGGGGGGGACAGGGTCCTCCTATGGC.

Relative to its sample, this clone is medium-sized (0.01 to 0.1%). The read halts 3 residues ahead of the CDR3 end, with the missing end drawn from the germline J gene. The rearrangement links TRBV5-1 to TRBJ1-4; perhaps TRBD1 as D (6 bases). This CDR3 region has 17 residues. V was shortened by 1 base and J by 0 bases, with 13 bases between the two germline ends. The germline V gene has CDR1 SGHRS and CDR2 YFSETQ. CDR3 sequence reads: CASSLMGARATNEKLFF. CDR3 bases read: TGCGCCAGCAGCTTGATGGGGGCCCGGGCAACTAATGAAAAA.

Worth noting for this clone: The read ends 3 residues before the CDR3 terminus; that terminus is restored from the germline J gene. The chain employs TRBV7-3 and TRBJ2-7; TRBD1 matches at 9 bases. The length of the CDR3 is 15 residues. Per the germline V gene, CDR1 is SGHTA and CDR2 is FQGTGA. With 2 bases clipped from V and 3 bases from J, the junction kept 5 bases outside the gene matches. The DNA read from the CDR3 is TGTGCCAGCAGCTTATGGGACAGGGTAGGCTACGAG. Translation gives CASSLWDRVGYE. The full CDR3 is CASSLWDRVGYEQYF.

Concerning this clone: The sequence runs out 3 residues before the end of the CDR3; the remainder is reconstructed from the germline J gene. The same CDR3 is also encoded by other DNA sequences in this sample. V and J are TRBV11-2 and TRBJ1-4; the D gene is possibly TRBD1 (5 bases). This CDR3 is built from 14 residues. V was cut by 0 bases and J by 10 bases, with 12 bases left in between. Germline V gene lookup returns CDR1 SGHAT and CDR2 FQNNGV. The part of the CDR3 DNA that was read is TGTGCCAGCAGCTTAGACAGGGCCGTGGGAAAA. It encodes CASSLDRAVGK. The whole CDR3 sequence is CASSLDRAVGKLFF.

In regard to this clone: The read halts 3 residues ahead of the CDR3 end, with the missing end drawn from the germline J gene. J is TRBJ1-5 and V is TRBV7-9; D is unclear. There are 15 residues in the CDR3. Trimming took 1 base from V and 9 from J, leaving 16 bases between them. Germline values: CDR1 SEHNR, CDR2 FQNEAQ (reference sequence). CDR3 amino acids: CASSLDLLAGGPQHF. The sequenced CDR3 bases are TGTGCCAGCAGCTTAGACCTACTAGCGGGAGGGCCC.

This clone was recorded at least ten times. The read falls 3 residues short of the CDR3 end, and the missing part is taken from the germline J gene. This chain joins TRBV20-1 and TRBJ2-1; 12 bases are a match to TRBD2. Germline CDR1 reads DFQATT; CDR2 reads SNEGSKA (reference sequence). The ends lost 4 bases at V and 8 bases at J; junction bases unmatched: 9. The CDR3 contains 15 residues. CDR3 DNA (partial): TGCAGTGCTACATCTAGCGGGAGGGCCGGGTATGAG. As protein: CSATSSGRAGYE. The whole CDR3 reads CSATSSGRAGYEQFF.